This T cell receptor (beta chain) stems from a study of radiotherapy plus CTLA-4 blockade in lung cancer (dated by TCRdb to between 2017 and 2018). Background for the entire study: Objective responses were observed in 18% of enrolled patients, and disease control was achieved in about 32%. Overall study outcomes, separate from this receptor: After treatment with radiotherapy and ipilimumab, TCR clones that came from tumors expanded in the peripheral blood. Early dynamic changes in blood T cell clones, together with increased serum interferon-beta after radiation, were reported as the strongest predictors of response.

In this sample, this clone turned up once. No cognate antigen has been identified for it. No base quality values were provided; no much bigger clone lies one nucleotide off. The library came from the immunoSEQ multiplex PCR assay. The source is immuneACCESS, and TCRdb retained only in-frame sequences with V and J called. Part of the clones is not carried over; for the studies checked, unresolved V genes explain less than half of this, and the remainder is unexplained. The sample table contains 65,000 to 90,000 clones; only one count was recorded for around 86% of them. The ten largest clones take up about 38% of the sample. Focal radiation therapy combined with CTLA-4 blockade (ipilimumab) was tested in patients with chemo-refractory metastatic non-small-cell lung cancer. Cut back by 2 bases and 7 bases, the V and J ends lie 14 bases apart. According to the germline V gene, CDR1 reads KGHSH and CDR2 reads LQKENI. Its CDR3 holds 14 amino acids, cysteine through phenylalanine. Only the CDR3 part of the read is kept: 42 bases, read in frame from the first base.

Material: peripheral blood, obtained from a patient treated with radiotherapy plus ipilimumab. This TCR was sampled from a human donor with non-small cell lung cancer that progressed on radiotherapy plus ipilimumab. Recombination connected TRBV18 to TRBJ1-1; TRBD1 is a possible D gene, resting on 5 matching bases. The DNA sequence follows: TGTGCCAGCTCACCAGGGGCAGGTGCCCTTGAAGCTTTCTTT. It translates to CASSPGAGALEAFF.